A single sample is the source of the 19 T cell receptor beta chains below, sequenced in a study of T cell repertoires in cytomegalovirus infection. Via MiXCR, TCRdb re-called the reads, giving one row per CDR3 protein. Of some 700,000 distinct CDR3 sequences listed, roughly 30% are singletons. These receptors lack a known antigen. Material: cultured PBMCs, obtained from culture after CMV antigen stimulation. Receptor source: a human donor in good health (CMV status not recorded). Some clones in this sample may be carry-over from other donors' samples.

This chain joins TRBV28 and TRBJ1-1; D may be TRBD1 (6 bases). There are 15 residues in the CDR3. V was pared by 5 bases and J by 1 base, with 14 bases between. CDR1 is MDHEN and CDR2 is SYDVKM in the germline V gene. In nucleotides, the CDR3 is TGTGCCAGCAGTCCCGCAGGGGTAAAGAACACTGAAGCTTTCTTT. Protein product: CASSPAGVKNTEAFF.

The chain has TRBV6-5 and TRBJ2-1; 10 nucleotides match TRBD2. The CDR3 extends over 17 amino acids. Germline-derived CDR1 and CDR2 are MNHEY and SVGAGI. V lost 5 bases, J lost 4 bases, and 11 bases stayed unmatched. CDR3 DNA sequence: TGTGCCAGCAGTGAATCCCGTAGCGGGGGGAAGTACAATGAGCAGTTCTTC. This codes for CASSESRSGGKYNEQFF.

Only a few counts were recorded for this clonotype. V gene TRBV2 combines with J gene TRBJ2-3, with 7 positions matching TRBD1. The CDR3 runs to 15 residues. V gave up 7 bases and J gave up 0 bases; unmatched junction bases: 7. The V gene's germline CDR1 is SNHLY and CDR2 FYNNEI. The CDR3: CASKWDRTSTDTQYF. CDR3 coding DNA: TGTGCCAGCAAATGGGACAGAACTAGCACAGATACGCAGTATTTT. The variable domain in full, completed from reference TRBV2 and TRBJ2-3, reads EPEVTQTPSHQVTQMGQEVILRCVPISNHLYFYWYRQILGQKVEFLVSFYNNEISEKSEIFDDQFSVERPDGSNFTLKIRSTKLEDSAMYFCASKWDRTSTDTQYFGPGTRLTVL.

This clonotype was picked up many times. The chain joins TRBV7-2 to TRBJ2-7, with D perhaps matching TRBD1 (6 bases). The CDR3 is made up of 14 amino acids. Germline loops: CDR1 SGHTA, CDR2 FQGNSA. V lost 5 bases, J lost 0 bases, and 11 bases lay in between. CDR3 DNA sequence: TGTGCCAGCAGCCGGGGACACAGCTCCTACGAGCAGTACTTC. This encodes CASSRGHSSYEQYF.

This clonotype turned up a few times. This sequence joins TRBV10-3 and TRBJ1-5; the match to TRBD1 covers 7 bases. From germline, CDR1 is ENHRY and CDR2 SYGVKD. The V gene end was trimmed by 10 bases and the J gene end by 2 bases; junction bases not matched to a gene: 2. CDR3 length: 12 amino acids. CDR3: CATRGGNQPQHF. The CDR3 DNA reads TGTGCCACCAGGGGGGGCAATCAGCCCCAGCATTTT.

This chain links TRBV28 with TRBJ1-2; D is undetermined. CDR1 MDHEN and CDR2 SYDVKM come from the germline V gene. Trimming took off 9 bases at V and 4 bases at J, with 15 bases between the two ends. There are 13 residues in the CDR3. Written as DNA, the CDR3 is TGTGCCAGTCATGGGCGAGGTGGCTATGGCTACACCTTC. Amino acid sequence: CASHGRGGYGYTF.

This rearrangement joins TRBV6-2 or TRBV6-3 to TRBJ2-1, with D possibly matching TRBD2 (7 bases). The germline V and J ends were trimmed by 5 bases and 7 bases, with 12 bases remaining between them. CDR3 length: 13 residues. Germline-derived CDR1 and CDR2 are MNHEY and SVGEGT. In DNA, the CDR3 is TGTGCCAGCAGTCAGGGGAGGGGGAATGAGCAGTTCTTC. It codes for CASSQGRGNEQFF.

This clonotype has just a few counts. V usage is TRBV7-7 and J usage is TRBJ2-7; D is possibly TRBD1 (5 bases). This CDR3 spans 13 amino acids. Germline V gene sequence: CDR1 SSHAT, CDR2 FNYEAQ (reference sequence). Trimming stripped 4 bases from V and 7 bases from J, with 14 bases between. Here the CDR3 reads CASSSGGAEEQYF. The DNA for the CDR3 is TGTGCCAGCAGCTCGGGTGGGGCGGAAGAGCAGTACTTC.

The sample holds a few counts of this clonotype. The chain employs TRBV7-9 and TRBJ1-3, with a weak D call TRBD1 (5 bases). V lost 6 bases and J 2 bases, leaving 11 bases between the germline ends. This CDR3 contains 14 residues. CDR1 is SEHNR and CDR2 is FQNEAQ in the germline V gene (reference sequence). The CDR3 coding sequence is TGTGCCAGCAGGGTAGGGACGGCTGGAAACACCATATATTTT. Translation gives CASRVGTAGNTIYF.

CDR3 nucleotide sequence: TGCAGTGCTGCCTCTAGGTCCGCTGAAGCTTTCTTT. This sequence encodes CSAASRSAEAFF. V gene TRBV20-1 combines with J gene TRBJ1-1; D remains ambiguous. The CDR3 extends over 12 amino acids. V shed 5 bases and J shed 6 bases, with 13 bases lying between them. CDR1 is DFQATT, CDR2 SNEGSKA, per germline (reference sequence).

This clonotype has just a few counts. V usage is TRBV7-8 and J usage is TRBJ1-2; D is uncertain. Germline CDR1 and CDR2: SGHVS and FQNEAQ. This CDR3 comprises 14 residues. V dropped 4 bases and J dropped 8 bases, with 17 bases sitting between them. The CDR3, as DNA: TGTGCCAGCAGCTCTTTCCCGGGAGGTTACGGCTACACCTTC. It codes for CASSSFPGGYGYTF.

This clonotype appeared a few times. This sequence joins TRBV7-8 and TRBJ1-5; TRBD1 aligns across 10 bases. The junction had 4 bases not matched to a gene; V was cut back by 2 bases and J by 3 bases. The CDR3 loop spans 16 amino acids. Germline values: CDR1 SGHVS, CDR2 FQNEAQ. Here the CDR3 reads CASSLMGQGYNQPQHF. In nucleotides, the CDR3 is TGTGCCAGCAGCTTAATGGGACAGGGGTACAATCAGCCCCAGCATTTT. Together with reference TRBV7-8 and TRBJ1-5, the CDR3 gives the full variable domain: GAGVSQSPRYKVAKRGQDVALRCDPISGHVSLFWYQQALGQGPEFLTYFQNEAQLDKSGLPSDRFFAERPEGSVSTLKIQRTQQEDSAVYLCASSLMGQGYNQPQHFGDGTRLSIL.

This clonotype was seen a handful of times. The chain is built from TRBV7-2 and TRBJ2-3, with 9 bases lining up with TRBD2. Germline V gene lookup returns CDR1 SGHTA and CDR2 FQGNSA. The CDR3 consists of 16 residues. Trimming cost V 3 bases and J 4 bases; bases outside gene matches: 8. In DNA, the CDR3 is TGTGCCAGCAGCTTCCTTAGCGGGAGAGGGGCAGATACGCAGTATTTT. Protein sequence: CASSFLSGRGADTQYF.

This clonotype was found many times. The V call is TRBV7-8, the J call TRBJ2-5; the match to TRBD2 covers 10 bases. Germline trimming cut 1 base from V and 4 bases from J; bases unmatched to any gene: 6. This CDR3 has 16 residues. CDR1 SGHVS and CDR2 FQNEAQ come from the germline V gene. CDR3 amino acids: CASSLVLAGHLETQYF. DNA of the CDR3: TGTGCCAGCAGCTTAGTACTAGCGGGGCATCTAGAGACCCAGTACTTC.

For the CDR3, the DNA is TGTGCCAGCAGTGTGTGGATCTATGGCTACACCTTC. This encodes CASSVWIYGYTF. The rearrangement uses TRBV6-8 and TRBJ1-2, with unresolved D. Trimming removed 5 bases from V and 4 bases from J, with 8 bases in between. Looked up from germline, CDR1 is MNHGY and CDR2 is SAAAGT. The CDR3 spans 12 residues.

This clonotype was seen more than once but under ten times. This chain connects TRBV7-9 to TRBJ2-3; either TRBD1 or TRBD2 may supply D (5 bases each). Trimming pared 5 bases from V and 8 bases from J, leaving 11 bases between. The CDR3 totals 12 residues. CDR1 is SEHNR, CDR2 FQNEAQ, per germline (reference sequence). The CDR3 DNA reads TGTGCCAGCAGCGGTGGGGGACCTACGCAGTATTTT. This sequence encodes CASSGGGPTQYF.

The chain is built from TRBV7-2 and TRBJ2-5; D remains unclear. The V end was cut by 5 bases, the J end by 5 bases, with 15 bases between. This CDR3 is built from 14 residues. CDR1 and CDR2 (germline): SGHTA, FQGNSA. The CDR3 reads CASSRSGRIETQYF. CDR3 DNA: TGTGCCAGCAGCCGCTCTGGGCGTATTGAGACCCAGTACTTC.

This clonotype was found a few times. This CDR3 is CASRILQGNSPLHF. Here the CDR3 DNA reads TGTGCCAGTAGAATTCTACAAGGAAATTCACCCCTCCACTTT. V and J are TRBV6-6 and TRBJ1-6; no definite D call. CDR1 is MNHNY and CDR2 is SVGAGI in the germline V gene (reference sequence). V gave up 9 bases and J gave up 7 bases, with 16 bases separating them. This CDR3 is built from 14 residues.

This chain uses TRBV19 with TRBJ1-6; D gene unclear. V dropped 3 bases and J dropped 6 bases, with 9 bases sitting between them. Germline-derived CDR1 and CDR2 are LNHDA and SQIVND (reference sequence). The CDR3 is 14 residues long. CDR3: CASSIRLSNSPLHF. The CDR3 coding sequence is TGTGCCAGTAGTATCCGGCTGAGTAATTCACCCCTCCACTTT.